Listed below are T cell receptor beta chains from one sample, sequenced in a study of cytomegalovirus exposure and HLA in healthy donors. TCRdb's copy holds only in-frame clones and misses some; the assay was immunoSEQ multiplex PCR. This table holds over 70,000 clones, less than 75% found once. Sequencing used PBMCs. The source of these receptors is a man aged 25 to 40 in good health and CMV-seronegative. Both conserved end residues are part of each CDR3. The D gene is left open where the match is weak. Clone size is shown for a subset of rows, as once, few, many or a class of expanded clone.

13	TRBV2	NA	once	TRBJ1-5	CASLGQSNQPQHF	TGTGCCAGCCTAGGACAGAGCAATCAGCCCCAGCATTTT
15	TRBV19	NA	NA	TRBJ2-5	CASSIGGQLQETQYF	TGTGCCAGTAGTATAGGAGGGCAACTCCAAGAGACCCAGTACTTC
15	TRBV4-1	NA	NA	TRBJ1-6	CASSQGVGLDSPLHF	TGCGCCAGCAGCCAAGGGGTCGGGTTGGATTCACCCCTCCACTTT
16	TRBV4-1	TRBD1	NA	TRBJ2-1	CASSQVPRGQLGEQFF	TGCGCCAGCAGCCAAGTACCCAGGGGGCAATTGGGTGAGCAGTTCTTC
14	TRBV30	TRBD2	NA	TRBJ2-5	CAWSRGGGQETQYF	TGTGCCTGGAGCCGAGGCGGGGGCCAAGAGACCCAGTACTTC
13	TRBV29-1	NA	NA	TRBJ2-7	CSVEVDLGYEQYF	TGCAGCGTTGAGGTAGACTTAGGCTACGAGCAGTACTTC
13	TRBV28	TRBD1	NA	TRBJ1-2	CASSLRDSYGYTF	TGTGCCAGCAGTCTCCGGGACAGCTATGGCTACACCTTC
15	TRBV19	NA	once	TRBJ2-1	CASSIVESSYNEQFF	TGTGCCAGTAGTATAGTCGAGAGCTCCTACAATGAGCAGTTCTTC
15	TRBV7-3	TRBD1	once	TRBJ2-7	CASSSHGQGTYEQYF	TGTGCCAGCAGCTCCCACGGACAGGGGACCTACGAGCAGTACTTC
13	TRBV2	NA	NA	TRBJ2-5	CASLDYSRETQYF	TGTGCCAGCCTTGACTACTCGCGAGAGACCCAGTACTTC
14	TRBV6-6	TRBD2	NA	TRBJ2-4	CASSQTSGANIQYF	TGTGCCAGCAGCCAAACTAGCGGGGCCAACATTCAGTACTTC
15	TRBV28	NA	NA	TRBJ2-3	CASSWAGASTDTQYF	TGTGCCAGCAGTTGGGCAGGGGCAAGCACAGATACGCAGTATTTT
15	TRBV27	NA	NA	TRBJ1-5	CASSLIPGADQPQHF	TGTGCCAGCAGTTTAATCCCAGGGGCGGACCAGCCCCAGCATTTT
11	TRBV6-5	NA	NA	TRBJ1-1	CASIDPPGAFF	TGTGCCAGCATCGATCCCCCGGGAGCTTTCTTT
14	TRBV5-8	NA	once	TRBJ1-5	CASSVETVSQPQHF	TGTGCCAGCAGCGTGGAGACAGTTTCACAGCCCCAGCATTTT
15	TRBV4-1	NA	NA	TRBJ2-1	CASSQEWGVGNEQFF	TGCGCCAGCAGCCAAGAATGGGGGGTAGGCAATGAGCAGTTCTTC
14	TRBV19	NA	NA	TRBJ2-7	CASSPSGGSYEQYF	TGTGCCAGTAGTCCGTCGGGTGGTTCCTACGAGCAGTACTTC
15	TRBV11-2	TRBD2	NA	TRBJ2-2	CASSLGLAGAGELFF	TGTGCCAGCAGCTTGGGACTAGCGGGTGCCGGGGAGCTGTTTTTT
14	TRBV10-3	NA	NA	TRBJ1-5	CAISETTSDQPQHF	TGTGCCATCAGTGAGACCACTAGCGATCAGCCCCAGCATTTT
13	TRBV19	TRBD1	NA	TRBJ2-7	CASAMSGGSEQYF	TGTGCCAGTGCAATGTCAGGGGGAAGCGAGCAGTACTTC
13	TRBV15	NA	NA	TRBJ2-6	CASERSGANVLTF	TGTGCCAGCGAGCGTTCTGGGGCCAACGTCCTGACTTTC
15	TRBV5-4	TRBD1	NA	TRBJ1-1	CASSLFQGAGTEAFF	TGTGCCAGCAGTTTGTTCCAGGGGGCGGGCACTGAAGCTTTCTTT
12	TRBV19	TRBD1	NA	TRBJ1-1	CASSGRDREAFF	TGTGCCAGTAGTGGCCGGGACAGAGAAGCTTTCTTT
11	TRBV20-1	NA	NA	TRBJ1-2	CSAMGAYGYTF	TGCAGTGCTATGGGGGCGTATGGCTACACCTTC
14	TRBV18	TRBD1	NA	TRBJ2-7	CASSPRQGPYEQYF	TGTGCCAGCTCACCACGACAGGGTCCCTACGAGCAGTACTTC
15	TRBV18	NA	NA	TRBJ2-1	CASSPVERSYNEQFF	TGTGCCAGCTCACCAGTGGAGCGCTCCTACAATGAGCAGTTCTTC
14	TRBV10-3	TRBD2	NA	TRBJ2-1	CAISEGTSGAGQFF	TGTGCCATCAGTGAAGGGACTAGCGGGGCAGGGCAGTTCTTC
11	TRBV19	NA	NA	TRBJ2-1	CASREYNEQFF	TGTGCCAGTAGGGAGTACAATGAGCAGTTCTTC
14	TRBV30	TRBD1	NA	TRBJ2-2	CAWRGQGNTGELFF	TGTGCCTGGAGGGGACAGGGAAACACCGGGGAGCTGTTTTTT
14	TRBV18	NA	NA	TRBJ1-1	CASSLPGGLTEAFF	TGTGCCAGCTCACTACCGGGGGGGCTCACTGAAGCTTTCTTT
16	TRBV7-8	NA	NA	TRBJ2-3	CASGPRRWRTTDTQYF	TGTGCCAGCGGCCCAAGACGGTGGAGGACCACAGATACGCAGTATTTT
15	TRBV5-1	TRBD2	NA	TRBJ2-7	CASSLQLAGGYEQYF	TGCGCCAGCAGCTTGCAACTAGCGGGAGGCTACGAGCAGTACTTC
14	TRBV11-3	NA	NA	TRBJ2-3	CASSLSGSTDTQYF	TGTGCCAGCAGCTTAAGCGGAAGCACTGATACGCAGTATTTT
13	TRBV11-2	NA	few	TRBJ2-7	CASSLDLPYEQYF	TGTGCCAGCAGCTTAGATCTTCCCTACGAGCAGTACTTC
13	TRBV6-6	NA	NA	TRBJ1-1	CASSSGSNTEAFF	TGTGCCAGCAGCTCGGGATCTAACACTGAAGCTTTCTTT
17	TRBV9	TRBD1	once	TRBJ2-1	CASSGPTGTGELGEQFF	TGTGCCAGCAGCGGCCCAACCGGGACAGGGGAGCTGGGTGAGCAGTTCTTC
16	TRBV5-1	TRBD1	few	TRBJ1-3	CASSTSGGLTGNTIYF	TGCGCCAGCAGCACTTCAGGGGGATTGACTGGAAACACCATATATTTT
14	TRBV5-1	NA	few	TRBJ1-1	CASSLGGQNTEAFF	TGCGCCAGCAGCTTGGGGGGACAGAACACTGAAGCTTTCTTT
13	TRBV30	TRBD1	once	TRBJ2-7	CAWMDRGSYEQYF	TGTGCCTGGATGGACAGGGGTTCCTACGAGCAGTACTTC
16	TRBV19	TRBD1	NA	TRBJ1-1	CASRPGTGFLDTEAFF	TGTGCCAGTAGACCCGGGACAGGGTTCTTGGACACTGAAGCTTTCTTT
12	TRBV7-9	TRBD2	NA	TRBJ2-7	CASSFGGSEQYF	TGTGCCAGCAGCTTCGGGGGGAGCGAGCAGTACTTC